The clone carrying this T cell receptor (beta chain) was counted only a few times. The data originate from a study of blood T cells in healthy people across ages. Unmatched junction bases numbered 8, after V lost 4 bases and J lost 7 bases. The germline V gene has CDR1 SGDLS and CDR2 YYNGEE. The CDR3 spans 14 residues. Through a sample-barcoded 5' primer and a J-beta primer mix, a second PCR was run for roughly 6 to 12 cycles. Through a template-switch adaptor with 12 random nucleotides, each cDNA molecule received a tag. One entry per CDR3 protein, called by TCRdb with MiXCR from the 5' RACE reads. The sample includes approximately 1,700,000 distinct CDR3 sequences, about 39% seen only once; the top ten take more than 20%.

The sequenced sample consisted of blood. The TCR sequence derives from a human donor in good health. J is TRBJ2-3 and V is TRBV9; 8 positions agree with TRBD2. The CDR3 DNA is TGTGCCAGCAGCCGGGAGGTAGCGGGGAATACGCAGTATTTT. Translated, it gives CASSREVAGNTQYF.